This T cell receptor (beta chain) was identified in a study of T cells after posttransplantation cyclophosphamide. Between the trimmed V and J ends, which lost 2 bases and 8 bases, there was a span of 12 bases. CDR3 length equals 14 residues. The germline CDR1 and CDR2 sequences are SGHTA and FQGNSA. Only in-frame clones appear in the TCRdb table, and some are missing; sequencing was by immunoSEQ multiplex PCR. Of about 30,000 clones in the sample, about 91% were seen once. The naive gate required viable CD3+CD4+ or CD3+CD8+ cells with CCR7+CD45RA+CD45RO-CD95-CD27+CD28+ phenotype. This receptor was obtained from a young man in good health and a related stem cell transplant donor. Source material: naive CD4+ T cells sorted from blood. The chain combines TRBV7-2 with TRBJ1-4; weak D call: TRBD1 (6 bases). The CDR3 DNA sequence: TGTGCCAGCAGCTTACAGGGGAGTGGAGAAAAACTGTTTTTT. Translation: CASSLQGSGEKLFF.